This T cell receptor beta chain was sequenced during a study of T cell responses to AZD1222 COVID-19 vaccine. Germline assignment: CDR1 SGHKS and CDR2 YYEKEE (reference sequence). The CDR3 loop spans 13 amino acids. Trimming removed 5 bases from V and 1 base from J, with 9 bases in between. This table comes from immunoSEQ multiplex PCR, and its TCRdb copy is limited to in-frame clones, with some not included. The sample lists about 130,000 clones, around 87% occurring once. This material consisted of peripheral blood, taken on day 0 of AZD1222 vaccination. This chain joins TRBV5-5 and TRBJ1-1; a possible D gene is TRBD1 (5 bases). The clonotype was recovered from an adult in good health. CDR3 sequence: CASSEGPNTEAFF. The DNA of the CDR3 is TGTGCCAGCAGTGAGGGGCCGAACACTGAAGCTTTCTTT.